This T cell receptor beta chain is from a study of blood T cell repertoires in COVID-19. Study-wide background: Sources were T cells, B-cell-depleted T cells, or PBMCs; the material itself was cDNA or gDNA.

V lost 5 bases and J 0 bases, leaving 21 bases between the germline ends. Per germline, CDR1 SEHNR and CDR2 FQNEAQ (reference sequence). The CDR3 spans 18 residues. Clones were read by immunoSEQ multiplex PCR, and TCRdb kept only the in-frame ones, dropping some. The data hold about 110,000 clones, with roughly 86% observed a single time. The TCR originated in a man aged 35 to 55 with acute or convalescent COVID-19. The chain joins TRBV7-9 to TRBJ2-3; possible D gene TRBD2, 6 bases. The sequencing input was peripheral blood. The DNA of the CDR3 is TGTGCCAGCAGCGCAGCGGGTCTTATTAGGGCTAGCACAGATACGCAGTATTTT. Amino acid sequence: CASSAAGLIRASTDTQYF.